What follows describes a single TCR beta chain. The data belong to a study of blood T cell repertoires in COVID-19. The V end lost 3 bases, the J end lost 5 bases, and 17 bases lay between the germline ends. Germline CDR1 and CDR2: MNHEY and SVGAGI. CDR3 length equals 15 residues. Per the original methods: Amplification with reference gene primers provided the estimates of nucleated cell counts. Using immunoSEQ multiplex PCR, the repertoire was profiled, and TCRdb retains in-frame clones only, with some absent. V, J and clone size were drawn from that table, and D and trimming were deduced from the DNA. The table shows approximately 150,000 clones, with more than 85% occurring only once.

The rearrangement joins TRBV6-5 to TRBJ2-7; D possibly corresponds to TRBD2 (5 bases). The sequencing sample was made of PBMCs or T cells enriched from blood (not recorded which). The TCR was taken from a human donor with acute COVID-19. The donor label of this sample is uncertain. In DNA, the CDR3 is TGTGCCAGCAGTTATACGTACGAGGCGGGTCACGAGCAGTACTTC. This sequence encodes CASSYTYEAGHEQYF.